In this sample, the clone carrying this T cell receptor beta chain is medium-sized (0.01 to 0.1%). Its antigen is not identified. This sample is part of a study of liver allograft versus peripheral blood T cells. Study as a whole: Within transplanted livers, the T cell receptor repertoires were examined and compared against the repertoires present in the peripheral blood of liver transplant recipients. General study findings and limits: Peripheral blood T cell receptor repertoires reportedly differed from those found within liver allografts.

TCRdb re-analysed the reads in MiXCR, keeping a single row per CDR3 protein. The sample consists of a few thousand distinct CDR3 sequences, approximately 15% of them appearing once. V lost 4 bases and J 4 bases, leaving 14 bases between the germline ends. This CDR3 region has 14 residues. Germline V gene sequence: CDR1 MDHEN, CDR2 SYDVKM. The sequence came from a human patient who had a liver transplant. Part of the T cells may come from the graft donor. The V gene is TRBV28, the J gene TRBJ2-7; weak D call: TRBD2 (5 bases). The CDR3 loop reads CASSSGSAPYEQYF. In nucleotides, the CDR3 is TGTGCCAGCAGTTCGGGGAGTGCACCGTACGAGCAGTACTTC. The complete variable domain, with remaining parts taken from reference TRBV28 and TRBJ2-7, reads DVKVTQSSRYLVKRTGEKVFLECVQDMDHENMFWYRQDPGLGLRLIYFSYDVKMKEKGDIPEGYSVSREKKERFSLILESASTNQTSMYLCASSSGSAPYEQYFGPGTRLTVT.